This T cell receptor beta chain came from a study of molecular identifiers for immune sequencing clone quantification. The study's findings and limits: Spiked Jurkat TCR RNA originating from one cell could reportedly be identified amid more than 950,000 naive cells. In CMV-specific effectors, clones above 20 copies held over 99% of molecules; naive, under 1%.

This clonotype was seen ten or more times. The antigen remains undetermined. The length of the CDR3 is 20 residues. V shed 0 bases, J shed 7 bases, and the junction held 15 bases outside the gene matches. Germline V gene lookup returns CDR1 MNHEY and CDR2 SVGEGT. Sorting isolated naive CD8 T cells as CD8+CD4-CCR7+CD45RA+ events. TCRdb reprocessed the PCR reads with MiXCR, giving one entry per CDR3 protein. The profile covers some 35,000 distinct CDR3 sequences, with 15% to 20% appearing a single time and about 1.2% taken by the ten largest. The source material was naive CD8+ T cells from blood, with Jurkat cell RNA spiked in. Subset noted: FACS-sorted CD8+CD4-CCR7+CD45RA+ naive T cells. V and J are TRBV6-2 or TRBV6-3 and TRBJ2-2; 12 bases match TRBD2. This receptor was taken from a human donor in good health. Some libraries in this study had Jurkat cell RNA spiked in. In nucleotides, the CDR3 is TGTGCCAGCAGTTACTCGATTTGGGCTAGCGGGAGGGCCGCTGGCGGGGAGCTGTTTTTT. Translation gives CASSYSIWASGRAAGGELFF.